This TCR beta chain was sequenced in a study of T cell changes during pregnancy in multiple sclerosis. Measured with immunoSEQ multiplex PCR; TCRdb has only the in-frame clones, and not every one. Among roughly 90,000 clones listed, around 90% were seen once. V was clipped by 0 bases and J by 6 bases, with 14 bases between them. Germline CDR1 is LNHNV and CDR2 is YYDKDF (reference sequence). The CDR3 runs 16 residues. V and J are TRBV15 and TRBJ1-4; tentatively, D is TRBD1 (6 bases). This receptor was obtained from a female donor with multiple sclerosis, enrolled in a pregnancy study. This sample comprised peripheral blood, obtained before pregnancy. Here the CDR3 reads CATSRDRGGIDEKLFF. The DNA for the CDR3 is TGTGCCACCAGCAGAGATCGAGGGGGAATCGATGAAAAACTGTTTTTT.